These 27 T cell receptor beta chains came from one sample sequenced in a study of response to subunit inactivated influenza vaccine. TCRdb used MiXCR to reprocess the RT-PCR reads, holding one entry per CDR3 protein. The sample has about 500,000 distinct CDR3 sequences, approximately 7.2% seen once. The input for sequencing was PBMCs from blood, taken approximately 25 months after vaccination. These receptors were obtained from a man aged 45-69 years who received an inactivated influenza vaccine.

This rearrangement joins TRBV20-1 to TRBJ2-7; the D is unclear. The CDR3 has 15 residues. Trimming removed 6 bases from V and 4 bases from J, with 22 bases in between. Germline V gene sequence: CDR1 DFQATT, CDR2 SNEGSKA (reference sequence). CDR3 DNA sequence: TGCAGTGCGCGAAAGACCGCCTTCCCGGTTTACGAGCAGTACTTC. Translating it yields CSARKTAFPVYEQYF.

This chain joins TRBV10-3 and TRBJ2-2; 8 bases fit TRBD2. CDR3 length: 18 amino acids. V was pared by 3 bases and J by 0 bases, with 9 bases of the junction left unmatched. The germline V gene has CDR1 ENHRY and CDR2 SYGVKD. The CDR3 protein is CAISDLPPGLANTGELFF. Here the CDR3 DNA reads TGTGCCATCAGTGACCTCCCCCCGGGACTAGCGAACACCGGGGAGCTGTTTTTT.

This clonotype was seen many times. The genes are TRBV27 and TRBJ2-3; D gene ambiguous. Germline V gene data show CDR1 as MNHEY and CDR2 as SMNVEV (reference sequence). The V end was cut by 3 bases, the J end by 1 base, with 11 bases between. The CDR3 is made up of 15 amino acids. The CDR3 nucleotides read TGTGCCAGCAGTTTGACTGGATTGGGCACAGATACGCAGTATTTT. Translated, it gives CASSLTGLGTDTQYF.

This clonotype was detected many times. This chain links TRBV4-1 with TRBJ2-2; 7 positions match TRBD1. CDR1 MGHRA and CDR2 YSYEKL come from the germline V gene. Germline trimming cut 2 bases from V and 5 bases from J; bases unmatched to any gene: 2. The CDR3 contains 14 residues. The chain's CDR3 is CASSQTGVTGELFF. The DNA for the CDR3 is TGCGCCAGCAGCCAAACAGGGGTTACCGGGGAGCTGTTTTTT.

The count of this clonotype is one. This chain connects TRBV12-3 or TRBV12-4 to TRBJ2-2; D is unclear. The V gene lost 1 base and the J gene lost 2 bases, with 8 bases spanning the gap. The CDR3 is 15 amino acids. The CDR3, as DNA: TGTGCCAGCAGTTTAGGCATAGCTAACACCGGGGAGCTGTTTTTT. It yields the protein CASSLGIANTGELFF.

This clonotype was counted many times. V is TRBV7-9 and J is TRBJ2-7; the match to TRBD2 covers 8 bases. CDR1 and CDR2 from the germline V gene are SEHNR and FQNEAQ (reference sequence). The CDR3 contains 13 residues. J lost 3 bases, V lost 5 bases, and 3 bases had no gene match. The CDR3 nucleotides are TGTGCCAGCAGCCCGAGCGGGGGCTACGAGCAGTACTTC. Protein sequence: CASSPSGGYEQYF.

This clonotype was picked up many times. The chain has TRBV20-1 and TRBJ1-1; D unclear. V was trimmed by 3 bases and J by 1 base, leaving 6 bases between them. The CDR3 consists of 12 residues. Germline lookup yields CDR1 DFQATT and CDR2 SNEGSKA (reference sequence). In DNA form, the CDR3 reads TGCAGTGCTAGTCGGTCGAACACTGAAGCTTTCTTT. Its protein is CSASRSNTEAFF.

This clonotype was observed at least ten times. V gene TRBV29-1 combines with J gene TRBJ1-1; 10 nucleotides align to TRBD1. CDR1 and CDR2 (germline): SQVTM, ANQGSEA. The ends lost 6 bases at V and 0 bases at J; junction bases unmatched: 7. CDR3 length equals 15 residues. For the CDR3, the DNA is TGCAGCGTCTTGACAGGGGGCATAGTGAACACTGAAGCTTTCTTT. This sequence encodes CSVLTGGIVNTEAFF.

This clonotype was observed a few times. This chain connects TRBV4-1 to TRBJ2-1; D unclear. Germline CDR1 is MGHRA and CDR2 is YSYEKL. This CDR3 is 17 amino acids long. Deletions cut 1 base from V and 0 bases from J, with 13 bases between. Here the CDR3 reads CASSQAITYSSYNEQFF. The CDR3 DNA reads as TGCGCCAGCAGCCAAGCCATAACCTATAGCTCCTACAATGAGCAGTTCTTC.

This clonotype was seen a handful of times. CDR3 sequence: CASRMFTAGDEKLFF. Here the CDR3 DNA reads TGCGCCAGCAGGATGTTCACGGCAGGGGATGAAAAACTGTTTTTT. This chain uses TRBV5-1 with TRBJ1-4, with D possibly being TRBD1 (6 bases). Germline V gene data show CDR1 as SGHRS and CDR2 as YFSETQ. Trimming removed 5 bases from V and 6 bases from J, with 17 bases in between. This CDR3 is 15 amino acids long. Full variable domain (outside the CDR3, taken from reference TRBV5-1 and TRBJ1-4): KAGVTQTPRYLIKTRGQQVTLSCSPISGHRSVSWYQQTPGQGLQFLFEYFSETQRNKGNFPGRFSGRQFSNSRSEMNVSTLELGDSALYLCASRMFTAGDEKLFFGSGTQLSVL.

In DNA, the CDR3 is TGTGCCAGCAGATCGGGTTCTACGGCAACTGAAGCTTTCTTT. The encoded protein is CASRSGSTATEAFF. This chain links TRBV12-3 or TRBV12-4 with TRBJ1-1, with unresolved D. There are 14 residues in the CDR3. Trimming removed 6 bases from V and 5 bases from J, with 16 bases in between.

The table lists this clonotype with a few counts. The V and J genes are TRBV12-3 or TRBV12-4 and TRBJ2-1, with 10 bases that match TRBD2. J lost 8 bases, V lost 6 bases, and 7 bases had no gene match. This CDR3 spans 14 amino acids. The CDR3 loop is CASRKTSGDDEQFF. The CDR3 nucleotides are TGTGCCAGCAGAAAAACTAGCGGGGACGATGAGCAGTTCTTC.

This clonotype was detected ten times or more. This chain uses TRBV3-1 with TRBJ2-1; perhaps TRBD2 as D (5 bases). The germline V and J ends were trimmed by 2 bases and 11 bases, with 10 bases remaining between them. CDR3 length: 12 amino acids. In germline, CDR1 is LGHDT, CDR2 YNNKEL (reference sequence). DNA for the CDR3: TGTGCCAGCAGCCAAACTCGGGGTAAGCAGTTCTTC. Encoded protein: CASSQTRGKQFF.

This clonotype was picked up many times. The chain couples TRBV12-3 or TRBV12-4 to TRBJ2-5; no reliable D call. This CDR3 has 14 amino acids. V was shortened by 5 bases and J by 3 bases, with 13 bases between the two germline ends. As DNA, the CDR3 is TGTGCCAGCAGTCCTCCGGGCTTAAAAGAGACCCAGTACTTC. This sequence encodes CASSPPGLKETQYF.

In this sample, this clonotype turned up many times. The chain uses TRBV12-3 or TRBV12-4 and TRBJ2-2; perhaps TRBD2 as D (5 bases). V was cut by 2 bases and J by 5 bases, with 12 bases left in between. This CDR3 comprises 15 residues. This chain's CDR3 is CASSLSGSPTGELFF. CDR3 sequence (DNA): TGTGCCAGCAGTTTAAGTGGGAGTCCTACCGGGGAGCTGTTTTTT.

There are a few counts of this clonotype. The CDR3 loop reads CSVPGTANTGELFF. The CDR3 bases are TGCAGCGTCCCTGGGACAGCGAACACCGGGGAGCTGTTTTTT. This rearrangement joins TRBV29-1 to TRBJ2-2; 7 nucleotides align to TRBD1. CDR1 is SQVTM, CDR2 ANQGSEA, per germline. V was clipped by 6 bases and J by 0 bases; unmatched bases: 4. This CDR3 contains 14 residues.

This clonotype was detected many times. This sequence joins TRBV6-1 and TRBJ2-7; 9 nucleotides line up with TRBD2. With V trimmed by 6 bases and J by 0 bases, 6 bases remained unmatched. Germline V gene lookup returns CDR1 MNHNS and CDR2 SASEGT. The CDR3 contains 15 residues. CDR3 sequence (DNA): TGTGCCAGCAGAACCACTAGCGGGCCCTCCTACGAGCAGTACTTC. Translating gives CASRTTSGPSYEQYF.

Details on this clonotype: An end of the junction differs from the germline gene, which may be a read error. V gene TRBV6-2 or TRBV6-3 combines with J gene TRBJ1-5; unclear D gene. Germline V CDR1 and CDR2: MNHEY, SVGEGT. The CDR3 has 15 residues. CDR3 sequence reads: CANSFFGGGNQPQHF. The CDR3 DNA sequence: TGTGCCAACAGTTTTTTCGGCGGGGGCAATCAGCCCCAGCATTTT.

This clonotype came up many times. The rearrangement links TRBV5-6 to TRBJ1-2, with D hard to call. CDR1 SGHDT and CDR2 YYEEEE come from the germline V gene. The germline V and J ends were trimmed by 1 base and 4 bases, with 11 bases remaining between them. This CDR3 region has 14 residues. The chain's CDR3 is CASSLTVGVYGYTF. CDR3 bases: TGTGCCAGCAGCTTGACGGTTGGGGTCTATGGCTACACCTTC.

The V call is TRBV20-1, the J call TRBJ2-3; 13 nucleotides agree with TRBD2. This CDR3 comprises 16 residues. CDR1 DFQATT and CDR2 SNEGSKA come from the germline V gene (reference sequence). The V and J ends lost 6 bases and 8 bases, in that order; junction bases with no gene match: 14. The CDR3 DNA reads TGCAGTGCCTGGCCCCGGACTAGCGGGGGTCAAACTACGCAGTATTTT. Translating it yields CSAWPRTSGGQTTQYF.

In its sample, this clonotype was seen many times. This chain links TRBV10-3 with TRBJ2-3, with 8 bases that match TRBD2. V gave up 6 bases and J gave up 6 bases; unmatched junction bases: 11. This CDR3 has 15 residues. CDR1 and CDR2 from the germline V gene are ENHRY and SYGVKD. CDR3 bases: TGTGCCATCAGCCGAGGTGGTCTAGCGGGTGATACGCAGTATTTT. Protein: CAISRGGLAGDTQYF.

This clonotype turned up a few times. V usage is TRBV5-6 and J usage is TRBJ2-2; 9 bases line up with TRBD1. The CDR3 is 15 residues long. With V trimmed by 3 bases and J by 6 bases, 6 bases remained unmatched. Looked up from germline, CDR1 is SGHDT and CDR2 is YYEEEE. Here the CDR3 reads CASSSPDRGAGELFF. The CDR3 bases are TGTGCCAGCAGCTCGCCGGACAGGGGCGCCGGGGAGCTGTTTTTT.

There are many counts of this clonotype. Here the CDR3 DNA reads TGCAGTGCTTCGGGGGCCGAATCCTACAATGAGCAGTTCTTC. Its protein is CSASGAESYNEQFF. The chain is built from TRBV20-1 and TRBJ2-1; either TRBD1 or TRBD2 may supply D (6 bases each). V shed 5 bases and J shed 1 base, with 12 bases lying between them. This CDR3 has 14 amino acids. Looked up from germline, CDR1 is DFQATT and CDR2 is SNEGSKA (reference sequence).

This clonotype was counted many times. The CDR3 nucleotides are TGTGCCAGCAGCTTACAGGGGGGGGATGAAAAACTGTTTTTT. This translates into CASSLQGGDEKLFF. The chain uses TRBV5-5 and TRBJ1-4, with 8 bases fitting TRBD1. CDR3 size: 14 residues. Looked up from germline, CDR1 is SGHKS and CDR2 is YYEKEE (reference sequence). V gave up 2 bases and J gave up 6 bases; unmatched junction bases: 3.

The chain uses TRBV14 and TRBJ1-3; weak D call: TRBD1 (5 bases). Trimming pared 0 bases from V and 10 bases from J, leaving 22 bases between. Germline loops: CDR1 SGHDN, CDR2 FVKESK. This CDR3 is 17 amino acids long. In DNA, the CDR3 is TGTGCCAGCAGCCAAGACGGGGGGTTTTGGGCCCGCGAGACCATATATTTT. Protein sequence: CASSQDGGFWARETIYF.

This clonotype was observed many times. This chain joins TRBV20-1 and TRBJ2-3, with 12 nucleotides matching TRBD2. The CDR3 covers 14 residues. V lost 7 bases, J lost 1 base, and 3 bases stayed unmatched. Germline lookup yields CDR1 DFQATT and CDR2 SNEGSKA (reference sequence). CDR3 sequence: CSGLAGGGTDTQYF. Here the CDR3 DNA reads TGCAGTGGCCTAGCGGGGGGGGGCACAGATACGCAGTATTTT.

This clonotype appeared many times. The chain is built from TRBV25-1 and TRBJ2-1; 12 bases map to TRBD2. The CDR3 runs to 22 residues. The germline V gene has CDR1 MGHDK and CDR2 SYGVNS. V was clipped by 4 bases and J by 0 bases; unmatched bases: 19. The CDR3: CASSGFRIPGLAGGSSYNEQFF. In nucleotides, the CDR3 is TGTGCCAGCAGTGGATTCCGGATTCCGGGACTAGCGGGTGGGTCCTCCTACAATGAGCAGTTCTTC.